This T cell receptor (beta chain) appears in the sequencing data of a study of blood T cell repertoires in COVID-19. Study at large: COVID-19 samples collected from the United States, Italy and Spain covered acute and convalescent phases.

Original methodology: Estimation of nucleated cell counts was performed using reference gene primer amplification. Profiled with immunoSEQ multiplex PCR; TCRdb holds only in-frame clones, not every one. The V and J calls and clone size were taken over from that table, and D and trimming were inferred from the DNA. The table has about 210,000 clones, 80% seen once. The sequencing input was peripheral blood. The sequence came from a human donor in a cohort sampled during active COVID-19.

CDR3 amino acids: CASLGLARTGELFF. The CDR3, as DNA: TGTGCCAGCCTGGGACTAGCCAGGACCGGGGAGCTGTTTTTT. The chain is built from TRBV28 and TRBJ2-2, with TRBD2 matching 9 bases. The CDR3 has 14 residues. Germline trimming cut 8 bases from V and 5 bases from J; bases unmatched to any gene: 6. CDR1 MDHEN and CDR2 SYDVKM come from the germline V gene. The variable domain in full, completed from reference TRBV28 and TRBJ2-2, reads DVKVTQSSRYLVKRTGEKVFLECVQDMDHENMFWYRQDPGLGLRLIYFSYDVKMKEKGDIPEGYSVSREKKERFSLILESASTNQTSMYLCASLGLARTGELFFGEGSRLTVL.